Following are 14 T cell receptor beta chains from one sample sequenced in a study of multiple sclerosis patients with progressive multifocal leukoencephalopathy. The time point: around eleven months of natalizumab therapy. Profiling relied on immunoSEQ multiplex PCR, and the TCRdb table lists in-frame clones only, not all of them. The sample yields more than 20,000 clones, approximately 89% seen once. Here the sequenced sample was PBMCs, taken from a patient treated with natalizumab. The receptors here all came from a young man with multiple sclerosis.

This rearrangement joins TRBV9 to TRBJ2-7, with D perhaps matching TRBD2 (5 bases). The V and J ends lost 4 bases and 7 bases respectively, with 18 bases between them. Germline loops: CDR1 SGDLS, CDR2 YYNGEE. This CDR3 region has 14 residues. The CDR3 sequence: CASSPSPGSREQYF. The CDR3 DNA sequence: TGTGCCAGCAGCCCTAGCCCGGGCAGCCGGGAGCAGTACTTC.

The genes are TRBV27 and TRBJ2-1; 9 bases map to TRBD2. The V gene's germline CDR1 is MNHEY and CDR2 SMNVEV (reference sequence). Losses at the gene ends were 4 bases for V and 4 bases for J; bases not matched to a gene: 8. This CDR3 spans 16 amino acids. Here the CDR3 reads CASSSIAGETYNEQFF. CDR3 bases: TGTGCCAGCAGTTCCATAGCGGGAGAGACTTACAATGAGCAGTTCTTC.

The chain is built from TRBV19 and TRBJ1-1; 7 bases match TRBD1. J was trimmed by 2 bases and V by 8 bases; bases with no gene match: 11. The germline CDR1 and CDR2 sequences are LNHDA and SQIVND (reference sequence). This CDR3 has 15 residues. The DNA for the CDR3 is TGTGCCAGTGCACCGTCCGGGACAGTTAACACTGAAGCTTTCTTT. Protein sequence: CASAPSGTVNTEAFF.

V usage is TRBV7-9 and J usage is TRBJ1-2, with 9 bases identical to TRBD1. Germline V CDR1 and CDR2: SEHNR, FQNEAQ (reference sequence). Losses at the gene ends were 2 bases for V and 1 base for J; bases not matched to a gene: 5. This CDR3 has 16 residues. The CDR3: CASSLSRQGVNYGYTF. The CDR3 DNA reads as TGTGCCAGCAGCTTAAGCCGACAGGGGGTTAACTATGGCTACACCTTC.

V usage is TRBV5-6 and J usage is TRBJ2-4, with 10 nucleotides matching TRBD2. After removal of 8 bases from V and 0 bases from J, the junction contained 14 bases not matched to a gene. Germline V lookup: CDR1 SGHDT, CDR2 YYEEEE. This CDR3 is 18 amino acids long. The CDR3, as DNA: TGTGCCAGGAGCGGGAGGGCTTATGGTCCCCAAGCCAAAAACATTCAGTACTTC. Encoded protein: CARSGRAYGPQAKNIQYF.

The chain combines TRBV7-8 with TRBJ2-5, with a possible D match to TRBD2 (6 bases). V lost 1 base, J lost 5 bases, and 8 bases lay in between. CDR1 and CDR2 (germline): SGHVS, FQNEAQ. This CDR3 is built from 13 residues. The CDR3 nucleotides read TGTGCCAGCAGCTTAGATGGGGGGGAGACCCAGTACTTC. It codes for CASSLDGGETQYF.

The rearrangement joins TRBV7-2 to TRBJ2-3; tentative D call: TRBD2 (7 bases). The CDR3 spans 16 residues. V was cut by 5 bases and J by 3 bases, with 18 bases left in between. Germline V gene sequence: CDR1 SGHTA, CDR2 FQGNSA. CDR3: CASSRRGAEPTDTQYF. The CDR3 DNA reads TGTGCCAGCAGCCGCCGGGGGGCGGAGCCTACAGATACGCAGTATTTT.

The chain is built from TRBV5-5 and TRBJ1-5; 8 nucleotides agree with TRBD1. With V trimmed by 2 bases and J by 5 bases, 3 bases remained unmatched. CDR1 is SGHKS and CDR2 is YYEKEE in the germline V gene (reference sequence). The CDR3 is 14 residues long. CDR3 sequence reads: CASSFGQGDQPQHF. Here the CDR3 DNA reads TGTGCCAGCAGCTTTGGACAGGGAGATCAGCCCCAGCATTTT.

The rearrangement links TRBV5-6 to TRBJ2-1; TRBD2 agrees at 11 bases. After removal of 0 bases from V and 0 bases from J, the junction contained 5 bases not matched to a gene. This CDR3 spans 18 amino acids. Germline V gene sequence: CDR1 SGHDT, CDR2 YYEEEE. The CDR3 is CASSLGTSGPSSYNEQFF. DNA of the CDR3: TGTGCCAGCAGCTTGGGGACTAGCGGGCCGAGCTCCTACAATGAGCAGTTCTTC.

CDR3 in amino acids: CASSIPLAEIQETQYF. The CDR3, as DNA: TGTGCCAGCAGCATACCACTAGCGGAAATCCAAGAGACCCAGTACTTC. The chain uses TRBV7-6 and TRBJ2-5, with TRBD2 matching over 8 bases. The ends lost 5 bases at V and 1 base at J; junction bases unmatched: 9. From germline, CDR1 is SGHVS and CDR2 FNYEAQ. The CDR3 is made up of 16 amino acids.

This chain uses TRBV7-2 with TRBJ2-7, with 7 bases fitting TRBD2. Germline V gene data show CDR1 as SGHTA and CDR2 as FQGNSA. The length of the CDR3 is 15 residues. Germline trimming cut 1 base from V and 4 bases from J; bases unmatched to any gene: 7. As DNA, the CDR3 is TGTGCCAGCAGCTTAGTTGTGGGAGGGCCATACGAGCAGTACTTC. Its protein product is CASSLVVGGPYEQYF.

In this sample, this clone turned up once. V is TRBV5-1 and J is TRBJ1-2; D is undetermined. Germline V CDR1 and CDR2: SGHRS, YFSETQ. The CDR3 spans 14 residues. V lost 4 bases, J lost 4 bases, and 14 bases lay in between. The CDR3 DNA sequence: TGCGCCAGCAGCCTGACACCCGGTGGCTATGGCTACACCTTC. Its protein product is CASSLTPGGYGYTF.

This clone was picked up one time. The V call is TRBV6-4, the J call TRBJ2-1, with TRBD1 matching over 7 bases. Trimming removed 5 bases from V and 2 bases from J; junction bases left unmatched: 9. In germline, CDR1 is MRHNA, CDR2 SNTAGT. The CDR3 is made up of 16 amino acids. Here the CDR3 reads CASSKDRETPYNEQFF. The CDR3 DNA follows: TGTGCCAGCAGTAAAGACAGGGAAACCCCCTACAATGAGCAGTTCTTC.

The chain links TRBV5-1 to TRBJ1-6; 7 bases agree with TRBD1. The CDR3 covers 14 residues. J was trimmed by 6 bases and V by 4 bases; bases with no gene match: 4. Looked up from germline, CDR1 is SGHRS and CDR2 is YFSETQ. This CDR3 reads CASSPTGVNSPLHF. DNA for the CDR3: TGCGCCAGCAGCCCTACAGGGGTTAATTCACCCCTCCACTTT.